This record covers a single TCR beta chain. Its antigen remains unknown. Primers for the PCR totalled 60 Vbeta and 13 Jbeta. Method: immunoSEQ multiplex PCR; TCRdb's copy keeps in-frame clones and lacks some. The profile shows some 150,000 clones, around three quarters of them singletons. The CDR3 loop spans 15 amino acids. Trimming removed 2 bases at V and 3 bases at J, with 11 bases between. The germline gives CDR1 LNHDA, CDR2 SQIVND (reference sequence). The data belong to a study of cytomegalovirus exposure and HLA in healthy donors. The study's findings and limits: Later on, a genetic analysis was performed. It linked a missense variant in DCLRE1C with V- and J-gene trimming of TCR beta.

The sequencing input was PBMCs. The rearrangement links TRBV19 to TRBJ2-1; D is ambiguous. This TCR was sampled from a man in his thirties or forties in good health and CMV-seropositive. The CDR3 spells CASSIKSLDYNEQFF. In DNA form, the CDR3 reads TGTGCCAGTAGTATAAAGAGCCTCGACTACAATGAGCAGTTCTTC. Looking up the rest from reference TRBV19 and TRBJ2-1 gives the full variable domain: DGGITQSPKYLFRKEGQNVTLSCEQNLNHDAMYWYRQDPGQGLRLIYYSQIVNDFQKGDIAEGYSVSREKKESFPLTVTSAQKNPTAFYLCASSIKSLDYNEQFFGPGTRLTVL.